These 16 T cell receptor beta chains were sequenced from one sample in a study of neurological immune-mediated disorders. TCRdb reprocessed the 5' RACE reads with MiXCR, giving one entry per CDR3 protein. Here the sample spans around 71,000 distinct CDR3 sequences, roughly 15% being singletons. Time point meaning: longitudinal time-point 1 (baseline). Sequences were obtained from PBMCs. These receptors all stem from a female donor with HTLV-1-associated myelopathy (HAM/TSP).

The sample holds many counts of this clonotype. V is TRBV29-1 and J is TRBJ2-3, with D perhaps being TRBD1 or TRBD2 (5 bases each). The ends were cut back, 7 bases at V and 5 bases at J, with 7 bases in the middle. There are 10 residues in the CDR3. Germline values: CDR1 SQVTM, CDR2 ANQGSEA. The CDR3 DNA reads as TGCAGCGGAGGGGTAGATACGCAGTATTTT. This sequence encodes CSGGVDTQYF.

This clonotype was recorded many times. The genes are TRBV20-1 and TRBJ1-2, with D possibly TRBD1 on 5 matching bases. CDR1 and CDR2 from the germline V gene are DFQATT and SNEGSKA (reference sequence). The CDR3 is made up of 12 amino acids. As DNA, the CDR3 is TGCACCTGCGCCAGGGCTAACTATGGCTACACCTTC. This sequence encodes CTCARANYGYTF.

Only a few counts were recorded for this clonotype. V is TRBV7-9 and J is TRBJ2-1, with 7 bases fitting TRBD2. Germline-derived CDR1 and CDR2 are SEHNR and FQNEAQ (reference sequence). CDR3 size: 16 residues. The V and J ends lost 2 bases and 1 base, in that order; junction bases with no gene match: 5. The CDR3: CASSLILAASYNEQFF. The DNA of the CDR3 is TGTGCCAGCAGCTTAATTCTAGCGGCTTCCTACAATGAGCAGTTCTTC.

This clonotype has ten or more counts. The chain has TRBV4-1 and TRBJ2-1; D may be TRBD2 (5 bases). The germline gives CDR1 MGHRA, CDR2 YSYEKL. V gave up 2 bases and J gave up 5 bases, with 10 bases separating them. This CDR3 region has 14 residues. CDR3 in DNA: TGCGCCAGCAGCCAAATGGGAGACCACAATGAGCAGTTCTTC. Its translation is CASSQMGDHNEQFF.

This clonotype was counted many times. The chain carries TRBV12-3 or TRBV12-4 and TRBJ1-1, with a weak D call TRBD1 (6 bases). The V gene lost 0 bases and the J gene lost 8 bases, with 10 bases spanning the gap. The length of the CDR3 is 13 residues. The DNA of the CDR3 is TGTGCCAGCAGTTTAGCGCTTGGGACAGAAGCTTTCTTT. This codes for CASSLALGTEAFF.

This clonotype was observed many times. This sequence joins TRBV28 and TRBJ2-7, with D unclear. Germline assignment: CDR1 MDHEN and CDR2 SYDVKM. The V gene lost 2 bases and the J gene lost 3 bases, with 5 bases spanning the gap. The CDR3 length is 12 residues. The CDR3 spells CASSLQNYEQYF. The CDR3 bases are TGTGCCAGCAGTTTACAGAACTACGAGCAGTACTTC.

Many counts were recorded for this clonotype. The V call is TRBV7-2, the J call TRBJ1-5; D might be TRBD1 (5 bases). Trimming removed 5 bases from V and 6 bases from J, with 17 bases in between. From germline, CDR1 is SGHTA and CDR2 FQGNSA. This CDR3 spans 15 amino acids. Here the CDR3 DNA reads TGTGCCAGCAGCCCCGGGCGGCAGGGAAGTCAGCCCCAGCATTTT. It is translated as CASSPGRQGSQPQHF.

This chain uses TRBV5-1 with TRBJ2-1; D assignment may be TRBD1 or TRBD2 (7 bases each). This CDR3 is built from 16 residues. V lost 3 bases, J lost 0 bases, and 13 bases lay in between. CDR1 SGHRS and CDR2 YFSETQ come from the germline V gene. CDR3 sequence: CASSSGGGRSYNEQFF. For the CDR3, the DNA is TGCGCCAGCAGCTCAGGGGGGGGGCGCTCCTACAATGAGCAGTTCTTC.

The CDR3 DNA sequence: TGTGCCATCAGTGAGTCTCTCGGACTAGCGGGATCAGCCTACGAGCAGTACTTC. It yields the protein CAISESLGLAGSAYEQYF. The J gene is TRBJ2-7, the V gene TRBV10-3, with 12 bases aligning to TRBD2. V was pared by 0 bases and J by 2 bases, with 8 bases of the junction left unmatched. From germline, CDR1 is ENHRY and CDR2 SYGVKD. The CDR3 loop spans 18 amino acids.

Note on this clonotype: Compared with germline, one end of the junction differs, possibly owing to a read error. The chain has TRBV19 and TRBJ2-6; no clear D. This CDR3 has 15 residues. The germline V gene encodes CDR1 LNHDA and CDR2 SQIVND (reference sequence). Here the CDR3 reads CASRDVSSGSNVRTF. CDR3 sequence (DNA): TGTGCCAGTCGAGACGTTAGCTCTGGGTCCAACGTCCGGACTTTC.

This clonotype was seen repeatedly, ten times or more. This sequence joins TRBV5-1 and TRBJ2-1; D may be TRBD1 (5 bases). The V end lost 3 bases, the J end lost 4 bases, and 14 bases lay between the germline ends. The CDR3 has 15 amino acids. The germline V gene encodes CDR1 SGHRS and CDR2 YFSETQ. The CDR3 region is CASSSTGPAYNEQFF. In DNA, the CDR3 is TGCGCCAGCAGCTCAACAGGACCGGCGTACAATGAGCAGTTCTTC. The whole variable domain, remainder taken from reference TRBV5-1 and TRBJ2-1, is KAGVTQTPRYLIKTRGQQVTLSCSPISGHRSVSWYQQTPGQGLQFLFEYFSETQRNKGNFPGRFSGRQFSNSRSEMNVSTLELGDSALYLCASSSTGPAYNEQFFGPGTRLTVL.

The CDR3 DNA follows: TGTGCCAGCTCACCAAGGACTACCCACACAGATACGCAGTATTTT. It yields the protein CASSPRTTHTDTQYF. The chain carries TRBV18 and TRBJ2-3; D is possibly TRBD2 (6 bases). With 2 bases removed from V and 2 bases from J, the gap between germline ends came to 11 bases. The CDR3 has 15 amino acids. Germline CDR1 KGHSH, CDR2 LQKENI.

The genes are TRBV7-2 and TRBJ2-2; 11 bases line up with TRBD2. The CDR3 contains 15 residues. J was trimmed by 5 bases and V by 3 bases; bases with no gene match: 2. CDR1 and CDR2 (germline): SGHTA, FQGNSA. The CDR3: CASSLTSGVTGELFF. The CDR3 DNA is TGTGCCAGCAGCTTGACTAGCGGGGTTACCGGGGAGCTGTTTTTT.

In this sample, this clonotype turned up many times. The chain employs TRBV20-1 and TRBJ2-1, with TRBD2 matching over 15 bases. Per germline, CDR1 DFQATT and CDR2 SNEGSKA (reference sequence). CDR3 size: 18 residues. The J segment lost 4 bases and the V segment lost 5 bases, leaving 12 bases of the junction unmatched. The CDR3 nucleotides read TGCAGTGCTTGGACTAGCGGGGGGGGCCTGGGGAAATACAATGAGCAGTTCTTC. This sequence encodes CSAWTSGGGLGKYNEQFF.

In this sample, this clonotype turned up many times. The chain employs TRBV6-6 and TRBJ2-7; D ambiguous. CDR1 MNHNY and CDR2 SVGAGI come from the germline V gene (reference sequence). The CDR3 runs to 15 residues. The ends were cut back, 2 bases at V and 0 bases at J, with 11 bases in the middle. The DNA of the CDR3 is TGTGCCAGCAGTTACAATCGGGTGAGCTCCTACGAGCAGTACTTC. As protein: CASSYNRVSSYEQYF.

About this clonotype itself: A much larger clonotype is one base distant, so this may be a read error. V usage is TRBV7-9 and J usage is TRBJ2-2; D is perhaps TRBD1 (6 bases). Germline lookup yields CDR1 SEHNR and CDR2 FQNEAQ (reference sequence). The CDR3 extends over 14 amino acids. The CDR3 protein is CVSTIAGGAGELFF. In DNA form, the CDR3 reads TGTGTCAGCACCATCGCTGGGGGCGCCGGGGAGCTGTTTTTT.